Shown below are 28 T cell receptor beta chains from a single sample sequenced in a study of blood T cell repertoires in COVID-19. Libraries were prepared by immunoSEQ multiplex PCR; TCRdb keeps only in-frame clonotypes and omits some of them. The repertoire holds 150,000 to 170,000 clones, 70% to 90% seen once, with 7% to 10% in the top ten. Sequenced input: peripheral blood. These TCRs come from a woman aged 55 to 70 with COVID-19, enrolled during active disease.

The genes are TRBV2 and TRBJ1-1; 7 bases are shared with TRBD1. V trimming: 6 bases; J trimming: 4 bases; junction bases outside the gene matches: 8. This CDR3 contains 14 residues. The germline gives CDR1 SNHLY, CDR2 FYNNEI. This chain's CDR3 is CASRRQGRGTEAFF. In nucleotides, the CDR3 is TGTGCCAGCAGAAGACAGGGTAGAGGCACTGAAGCTTTCTTT.

The CDR3 here is CASSQQGNTEAFF. The DNA for the CDR3 is TGTGCCAGCTCACAACAGGGGAACACTGAAGCTTTCTTT. This chain links TRBV18 with TRBJ1-1, with D possibly being TRBD1 (6 bases). V was cut by 4 bases and J by 1 base, with 7 bases left in between. Germline V gene data show CDR1 as KGHSH and CDR2 as LQKENI. This CDR3 contains 13 residues. Full variable domain (remainder filled in from reference TRBV18 and TRBJ1-1): NAGVMQNPRHLVRRRGQEARLRCSPMKGHSHVYWYRQLPEEGLKFMVYLQKENIIDESGMPKERFSAEFPKEGPSILRIQQVVRGDSAAYFCASSQQGNTEAFFGQGTRLTVV.

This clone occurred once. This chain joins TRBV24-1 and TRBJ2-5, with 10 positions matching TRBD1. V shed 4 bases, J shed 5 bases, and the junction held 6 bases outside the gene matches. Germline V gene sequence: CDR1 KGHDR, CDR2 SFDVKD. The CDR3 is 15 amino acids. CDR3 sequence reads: CATSDPGQGRETQYF. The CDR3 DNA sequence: TGTGCCACCAGTGACCCGGGACAGGGGAGGGAGACCCAGTACTTC.

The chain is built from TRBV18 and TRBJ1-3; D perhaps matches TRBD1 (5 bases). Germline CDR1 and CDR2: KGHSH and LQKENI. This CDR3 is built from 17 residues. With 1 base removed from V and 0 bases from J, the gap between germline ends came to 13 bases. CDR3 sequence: CASSPLIPGNSGNTIYF. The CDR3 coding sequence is TGTGCCAGCTCACCACTTATTCCAGGGAACTCTGGAAACACCATATATTTT.

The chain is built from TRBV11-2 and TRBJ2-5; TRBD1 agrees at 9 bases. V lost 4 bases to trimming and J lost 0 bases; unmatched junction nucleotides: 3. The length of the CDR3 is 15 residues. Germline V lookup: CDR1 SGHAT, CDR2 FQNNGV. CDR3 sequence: CASSSTGGHQETQYF. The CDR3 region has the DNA TGTGCCAGCAGCTCGACAGGGGGACACCAAGAGACCCAGTACTTC.

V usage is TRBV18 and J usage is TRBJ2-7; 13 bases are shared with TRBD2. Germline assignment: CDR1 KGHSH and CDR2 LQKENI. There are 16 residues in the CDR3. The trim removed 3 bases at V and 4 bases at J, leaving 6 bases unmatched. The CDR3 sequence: CASSPGTSGIGYEQYF. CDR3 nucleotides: TGTGCCAGCTCACCCGGGACTAGCGGGATAGGGTACGAGCAGTACTTC.

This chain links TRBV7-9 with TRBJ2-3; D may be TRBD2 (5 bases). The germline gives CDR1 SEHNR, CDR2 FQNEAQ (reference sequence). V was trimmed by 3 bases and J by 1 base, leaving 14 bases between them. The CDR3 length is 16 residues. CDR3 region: CASSFRGQRGTDTQYF. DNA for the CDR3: TGTGCCAGCAGCTTTCGAGGGCAGAGAGGCACAGATACGCAGTATTTT. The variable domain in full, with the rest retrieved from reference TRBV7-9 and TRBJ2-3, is DTGVSQNPRHKITKRGQNVTFRCDPISEHNRLYWYRQTLGQGPEFLTYFQNEAQLEKSRLLSDRFSAERPKGSFSTLEIQRTEQGDSAMYLCASSFRGQRGTDTQYFGPGTRLTVL.

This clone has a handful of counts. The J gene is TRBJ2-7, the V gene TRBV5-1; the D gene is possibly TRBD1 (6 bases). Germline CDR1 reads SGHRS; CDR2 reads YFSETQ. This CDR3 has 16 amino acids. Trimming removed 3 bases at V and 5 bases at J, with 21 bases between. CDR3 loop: CASSSYNQGKGDEQYV. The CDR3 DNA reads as TGCGCCAGCAGCTCCTACAACCAGGGGAAAGGTGACGAGCAGTACGTC.

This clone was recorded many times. CDR3 nucleotides: TGTGCCAGCAGCCAAGTTATTTCGCTTGGAGGCTACGAGCAGTACTTC. This codes for CASSQVISLGGYEQYF. This chain links TRBV3-1 (or the pseudogene TRBV3-2) with TRBJ2-7; possible D gene TRBD2, 5 bases. CDR1 is LGHDT and CDR2 is YNNKEL in the germline V gene (reference sequence). The V end was cut by 1 base, the J end by 3 bases, with 16 bases between. This CDR3 comprises 16 residues.

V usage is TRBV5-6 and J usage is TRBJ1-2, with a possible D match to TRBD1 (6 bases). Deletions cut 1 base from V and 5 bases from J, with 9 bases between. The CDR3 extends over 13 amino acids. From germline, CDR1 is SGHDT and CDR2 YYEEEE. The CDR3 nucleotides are TGTGCCAGCAGCTTGAACAGGGAGTATGGCTACACCTTC. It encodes CASSLNREYGYTF.

As DNA, the CDR3 is TGTGCCAGCAGTGAAGACAGGGGGGCTGAAGCTTTCTTT. Translated, it gives CASSEDRGAEAFF. The chain recombines TRBV6-4 with TRBJ1-1; 9 bases fit TRBD1. With 3 bases clipped from V and 6 bases from J, the junction kept 2 bases outside the gene matches. This CDR3 comprises 13 residues. Germline CDR1 reads MRHNA; CDR2 reads SNTAGT.

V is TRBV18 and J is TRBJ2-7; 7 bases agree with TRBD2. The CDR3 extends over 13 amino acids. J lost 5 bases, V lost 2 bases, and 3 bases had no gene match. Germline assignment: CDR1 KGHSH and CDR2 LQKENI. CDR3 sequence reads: CASSPGGVDEQYV. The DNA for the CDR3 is TGTGCCAGCTCACCAGGGGGGGTCGACGAGCAGTACGTC.

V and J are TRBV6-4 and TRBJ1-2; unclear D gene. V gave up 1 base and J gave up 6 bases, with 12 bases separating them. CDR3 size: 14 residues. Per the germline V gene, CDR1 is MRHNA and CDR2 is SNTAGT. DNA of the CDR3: TGTGCCAGCAGTGACTTTGCGGGGTCTCATGGCTACACCTTC. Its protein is CASSDFAGSHGYTF.

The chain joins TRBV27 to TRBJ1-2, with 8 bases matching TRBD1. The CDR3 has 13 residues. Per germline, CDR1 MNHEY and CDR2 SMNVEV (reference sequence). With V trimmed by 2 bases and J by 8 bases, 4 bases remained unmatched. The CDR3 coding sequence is TGTGCCAGCAGTTTAAGACAGGGGAAAGGCTACACCTTC. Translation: CASSLRQGKGYTF.

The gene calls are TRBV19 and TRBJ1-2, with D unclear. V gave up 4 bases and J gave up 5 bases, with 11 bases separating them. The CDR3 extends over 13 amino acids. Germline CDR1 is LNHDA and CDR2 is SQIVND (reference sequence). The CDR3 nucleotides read TGTGCCAGTAGTAGGGCAGCCGAATATGGCTACACCTTC. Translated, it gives CASSRAAEYGYTF.

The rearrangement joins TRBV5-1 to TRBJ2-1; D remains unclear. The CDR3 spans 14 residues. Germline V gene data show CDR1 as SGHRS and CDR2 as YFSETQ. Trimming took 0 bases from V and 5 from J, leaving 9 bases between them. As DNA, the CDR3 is TGCGCCAGCAGCTTGGGACACCATAACAATGAGCAGTTCTTC. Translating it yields CASSLGHHNNEQFF.

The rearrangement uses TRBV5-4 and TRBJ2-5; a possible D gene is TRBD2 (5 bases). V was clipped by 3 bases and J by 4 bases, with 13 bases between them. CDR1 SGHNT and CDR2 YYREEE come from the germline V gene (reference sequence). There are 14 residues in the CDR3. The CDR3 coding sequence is TGTGCCAGCAGCTCGCCGGGGTACGGAGAGACCCAGTACTTC. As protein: CASSSPGYGETQYF.

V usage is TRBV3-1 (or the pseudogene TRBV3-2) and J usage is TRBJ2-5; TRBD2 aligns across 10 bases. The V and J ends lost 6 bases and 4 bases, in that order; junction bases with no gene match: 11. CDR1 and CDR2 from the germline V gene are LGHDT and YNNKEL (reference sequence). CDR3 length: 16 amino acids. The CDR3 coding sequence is TGTGCCAGCAGACGAAGTAGCGGGGGGTTGGGAGAGACCCAGTACTTC. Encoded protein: CASRRSSGGLGETQYF.

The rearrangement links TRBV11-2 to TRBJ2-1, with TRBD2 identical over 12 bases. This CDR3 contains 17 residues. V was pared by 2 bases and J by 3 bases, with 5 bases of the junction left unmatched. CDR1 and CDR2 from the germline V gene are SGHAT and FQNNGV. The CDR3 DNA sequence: TGTGCCAGCAGCTTACCTCTAGCGGGAGGGGTCTACAATGAGCAGTTCTTC. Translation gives CASSLPLAGGVYNEQFF.

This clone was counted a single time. CDR3 amino acids: CASSQAPTSATDTQYF. CDR3 nucleotide sequence: TGTGCCAGCAGCCAAGCCCCAACCAGTGCCACAGATACGCAGTATTTT. This chain connects TRBV3-1 (or the pseudogene TRBV3-2) to TRBJ2-3; D remains unclear. V gave up 1 base and J gave up 2 bases, with 13 bases separating them. Germline CDR1 LGHDT, CDR2 YNNKEL (reference sequence). The CDR3 is 16 residues long.

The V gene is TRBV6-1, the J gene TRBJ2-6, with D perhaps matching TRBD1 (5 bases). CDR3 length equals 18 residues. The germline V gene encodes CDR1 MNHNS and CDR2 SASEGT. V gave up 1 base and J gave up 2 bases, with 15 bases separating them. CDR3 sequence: CASSEVGHLLAGANVLTF. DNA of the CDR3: TGTGCCAGCAGTGAAGTTGGACACCTCTTGGCTGGGGCCAACGTCCTGACTTTC.

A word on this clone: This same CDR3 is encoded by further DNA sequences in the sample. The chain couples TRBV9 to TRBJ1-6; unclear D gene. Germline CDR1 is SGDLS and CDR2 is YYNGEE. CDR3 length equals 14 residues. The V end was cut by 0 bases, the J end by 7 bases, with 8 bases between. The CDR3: CASSVGGVNSPLHF. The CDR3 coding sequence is TGTGCCAGCAGCGTAGGCGGAGTCAATTCACCCCTCCACTTT. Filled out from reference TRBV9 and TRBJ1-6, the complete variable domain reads DSGVTQTPKHLITATGQRVTLRCSPRSGDLSVYWYQQSLDQGLQFLIQYYNGEERAKGNILERFSAQQFPDLHSELNLSSLELGDSALYFCASSVGGVNSPLHFGNGTRLTVT.

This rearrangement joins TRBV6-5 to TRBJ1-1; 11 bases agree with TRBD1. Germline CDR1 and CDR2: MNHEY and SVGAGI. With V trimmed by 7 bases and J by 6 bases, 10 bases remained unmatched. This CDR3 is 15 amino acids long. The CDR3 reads CASTGDRGATAEAFF. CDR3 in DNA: TGTGCCAGCACCGGGGACAGGGGGGCGACCGCTGAAGCTTTCTTT.

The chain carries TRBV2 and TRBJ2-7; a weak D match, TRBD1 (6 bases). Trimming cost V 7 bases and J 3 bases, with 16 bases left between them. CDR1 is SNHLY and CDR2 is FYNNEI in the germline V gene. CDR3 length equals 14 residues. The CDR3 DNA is TGTGCCAGCACCTTGGACAGTTCTCTCTACGAGCAGTACGTC. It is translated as CASTLDSSLYEQYV.

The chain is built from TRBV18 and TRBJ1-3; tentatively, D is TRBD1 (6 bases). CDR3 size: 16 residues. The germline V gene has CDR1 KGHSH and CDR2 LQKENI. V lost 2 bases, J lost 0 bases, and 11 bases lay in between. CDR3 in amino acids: CASSPDGQFSGNTIYF. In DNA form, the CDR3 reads TGTGCCAGCTCACCAGACGGACAGTTCTCTGGAAACACCATATATTTT.

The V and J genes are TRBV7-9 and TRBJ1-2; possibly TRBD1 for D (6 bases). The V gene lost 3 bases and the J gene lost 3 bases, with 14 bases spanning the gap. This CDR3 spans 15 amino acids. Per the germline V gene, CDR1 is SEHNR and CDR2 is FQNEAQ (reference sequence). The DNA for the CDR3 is TGTGCCAGCAGCTTGAAAATAGGGGGAGACTATGGCTACACCTTC. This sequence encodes CASSLKIGGDYGYTF.

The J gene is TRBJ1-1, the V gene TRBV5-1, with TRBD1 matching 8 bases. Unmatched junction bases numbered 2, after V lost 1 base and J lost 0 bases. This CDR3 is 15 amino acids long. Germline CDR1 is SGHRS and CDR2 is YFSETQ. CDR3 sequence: CASSLLTGVNTEAFF. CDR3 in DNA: TGCGCCAGCAGCTTGTTGACAGGGGTGAACACTGAAGCTTTCTTT.

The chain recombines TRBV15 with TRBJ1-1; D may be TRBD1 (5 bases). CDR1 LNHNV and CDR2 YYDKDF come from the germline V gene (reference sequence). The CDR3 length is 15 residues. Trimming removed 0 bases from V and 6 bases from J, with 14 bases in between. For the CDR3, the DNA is TGTGCCACCAGCAGAGATCCAACGGGAGGGGCTGAAGCTTTCTTT. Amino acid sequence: CATSRDPTGGAEAFF.